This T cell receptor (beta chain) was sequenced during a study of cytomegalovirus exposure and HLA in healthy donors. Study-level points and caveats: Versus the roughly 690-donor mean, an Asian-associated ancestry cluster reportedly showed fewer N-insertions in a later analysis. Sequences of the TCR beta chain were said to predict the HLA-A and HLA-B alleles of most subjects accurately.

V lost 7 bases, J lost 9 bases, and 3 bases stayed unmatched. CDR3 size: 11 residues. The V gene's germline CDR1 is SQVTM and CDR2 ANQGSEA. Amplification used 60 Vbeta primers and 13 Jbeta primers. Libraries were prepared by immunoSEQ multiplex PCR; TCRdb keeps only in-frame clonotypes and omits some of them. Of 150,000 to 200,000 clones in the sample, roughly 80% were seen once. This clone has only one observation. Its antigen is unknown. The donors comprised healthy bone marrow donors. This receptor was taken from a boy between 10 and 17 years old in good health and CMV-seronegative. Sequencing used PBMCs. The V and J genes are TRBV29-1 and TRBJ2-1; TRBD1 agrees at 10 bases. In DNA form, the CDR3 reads TGCAGCGGAGGGACAGGGGTTGAGCAGTTCTTC. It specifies CSGGTGVEQFF.